The next 10 T cell receptor beta chains were all read from a single sample in a study of CD8 T cells in Susac syndrome. RNA was extracted with the RNeasy kit, and a quantity of about 0.45 to 1 ug was reverse transcribed using random hexamers. TCRdb processed the immunoSEQ multiplex PCR reads anew with MiXCR; each CDR3 protein has one entry. The data hold over 95,000 distinct CDR3 sequences, with 92% observed a single time. What was sequenced was CD8+ T cells from PBMCs. The receptors here all came from a human donor in good health.

The chain uses TRBV20-1 and TRBJ2-1; D unclear. Germline loops: CDR1 DFQATT, CDR2 SNEGSKA (reference sequence). With 1 base removed from V and 8 bases from J, the gap between germline ends came to 18 bases. CDR3 size: 15 residues. CDR3 sequence: CSARARRSGTDEQFF. The CDR3 coding sequence is TGCAGTGCTAGAGCCCGCCGCTCAGGTACAGATGAGCAGTTCTTC.

This clonotype was picked up a small number of times. The CDR3 region is CASSFGGAGANVLTF. The CDR3 DNA is TGTGCCAGCAGCTTTGGGGGGGCCGGGGCCAACGTCCTGACTTTC. The chain has TRBV7-9 and TRBJ2-6; weak D call: TRBD2 (7 bases). In germline, CDR1 is SEHNR, CDR2 FQNEAQ (reference sequence). V lost 3 bases and J 4 bases, leaving 10 bases between the germline ends. This CDR3 spans 15 amino acids. Based on the CDR3 plus reference TRBV7-9 and TRBJ2-6, the full variable domain is DTGVSQNPRHKITKRGQNVTFRCDPISEHNRLYWYRQTLGQGPEFLTYFQNEAQLEKSRLLSDRFSAERPKGSFSTLEIQRTEQGDSAMYLCASSFGGAGANVLTFGAGSRLTVL.

The gene calls are TRBV30 and TRBJ2-7; 8 positions agree with TRBD1. The CDR3 covers 13 residues. Looked up from germline, CDR1 is GTSNPN and CDR2 is SVGIG (reference sequence). Trimming removed 3 bases from V and 1 base from J; junction bases left unmatched: 2. CDR3 sequence reads: CAWRGQASYEQYF. CDR3 nucleotide sequence: TGTGCCTGGAGGGGACAGGCGTCCTACGAGCAGTACTTC.

The chain recombines TRBV18 with TRBJ2-1; 12 positions agree with TRBD2. This CDR3 spans 15 amino acids. Trimming took 9 bases from V and 8 from J; bases not matched to a gene: 11. Germline V gene data show CDR1 as KGHSH and CDR2 as LQKENI. In nucleotides, the CDR3 is TGTGCCAGTCGAGATCTAGCGGGAGGGGATGATGAGCAGTTCTTC. Encoded protein: CASRDLAGGDDEQFF. The full variable domain, its missing parts supplied by reference TRBV18 and TRBJ2-1, is NAGVMQNPRHLVRRRGQEARLRCSPMKGHSHVYWYRQLPEEGLKFMVYLQKENIIDESGMPKERFSAEFPKEGPSILRIQQVVRGDSAAYFCASRDLAGGDDEQFFGPGTRLTVL.

The J gene is TRBJ1-5, the V gene TRBV7-2, with 9 positions matching TRBD1. Per the germline V gene, CDR1 is SGHTA and CDR2 is FQGNSA. This CDR3 contains 17 residues. V was pared by 5 bases and J by 0 bases, with 8 bases of the junction left unmatched. DNA for the CDR3: TGTGCCAGCAGCCTCCGGACAGGGGAAGATAGCAATCAGCCCCAGCATTTT. The encoded protein is CASSLRTGEDSNQPQHF. Filled out from reference TRBV7-2 and TRBJ1-5, the complete variable domain reads GAGVSQSPSNKVTEKGKDVELRCDPISGHTALYWYRQSLGQGLEFLIYFQGNSAPDKSGLPSDRFSAERTGGSVSTLTIQRTQQEDSAVYLCASSLRTGEDSNQPQHFGDGTRLSIL.

This chain uses TRBV29-1 with TRBJ2-5; D perhaps matches TRBD1 (5 bases). The V gene's germline CDR1 is SQVTM and CDR2 ANQGSEA. V was shortened by 6 bases and J by 2 bases, with 13 bases between the two germline ends. The CDR3 contains 13 residues. The CDR3 is CSVTDIFQETQYF. DNA for the CDR3: TGCAGCGTGACGGACATTTTTCAAGAGACCCAGTACTTC.

This clonotype was recorded once. The rearrangement uses TRBV12-3 or TRBV12-4 and TRBJ1-2; 8 bases align to TRBD1. The CDR3 is made up of 14 amino acids. J was trimmed by 7 bases and V by 4 bases; bases with no gene match: 8. The CDR3 spells CASSSIRTGSGYTF. The CDR3 DNA reads TGTGCCAGCAGTTCTATCCGGACAGGGTCTGGCTACACCTTC.

This clonotype was picked up one time. The J gene is TRBJ2-7, the V gene TRBV3-1; the D gene is possibly TRBD1 (5 bases). V was shortened by 4 bases and J by 0 bases, with 10 bases between the two germline ends. The CDR3 consists of 14 residues. Germline CDR1 is LGHDT and CDR2 is YNNKEL (reference sequence). Written as DNA, the CDR3 is TGTGCCAGCAGCCCAGGGTCGGTCTCCTACGAGCAGTACTTC. Protein: CASSPGSVSYEQYF.

The chain carries TRBV20-1 and TRBJ1-1; no firm D call. This CDR3 spans 14 amino acids. The V gene lost 8 bases and the J gene lost 2 bases, with 18 bases spanning the gap. Germline CDR1 DFQATT, CDR2 SNEGSKA (reference sequence). The CDR3 is CSIDIGRRNTEAFF. In DNA, the CDR3 is TGCAGTATCGACATCGGACGGAGAAACACTGAAGCTTTCTTT.

J is TRBJ2-3 and V is TRBV9; D unresolved. Trimming took off 4 bases at V and 0 bases at J, with 12 bases between the two ends. Germline assignment: CDR1 SGDLS and CDR2 YYNGEE. The CDR3 runs to 15 residues. CDR3 nucleotide sequence: TGTGCCAGCAGCCAAGATATCTCTAGCACAGATACGCAGTATTTT. This encodes CASSQDISSTDTQYF. Together with reference TRBV9 and TRBJ2-3, the CDR3 gives the full variable domain: DSGVTQTPKHLITATGQRVTLRCSPRSGDLSVYWYQQSLDQGLQFLIQYYNGEERAKGNILERFSAQQFPDLHSELNLSSLELGDSALYFCASSQDISSTDTQYFGPGTRLTVL.